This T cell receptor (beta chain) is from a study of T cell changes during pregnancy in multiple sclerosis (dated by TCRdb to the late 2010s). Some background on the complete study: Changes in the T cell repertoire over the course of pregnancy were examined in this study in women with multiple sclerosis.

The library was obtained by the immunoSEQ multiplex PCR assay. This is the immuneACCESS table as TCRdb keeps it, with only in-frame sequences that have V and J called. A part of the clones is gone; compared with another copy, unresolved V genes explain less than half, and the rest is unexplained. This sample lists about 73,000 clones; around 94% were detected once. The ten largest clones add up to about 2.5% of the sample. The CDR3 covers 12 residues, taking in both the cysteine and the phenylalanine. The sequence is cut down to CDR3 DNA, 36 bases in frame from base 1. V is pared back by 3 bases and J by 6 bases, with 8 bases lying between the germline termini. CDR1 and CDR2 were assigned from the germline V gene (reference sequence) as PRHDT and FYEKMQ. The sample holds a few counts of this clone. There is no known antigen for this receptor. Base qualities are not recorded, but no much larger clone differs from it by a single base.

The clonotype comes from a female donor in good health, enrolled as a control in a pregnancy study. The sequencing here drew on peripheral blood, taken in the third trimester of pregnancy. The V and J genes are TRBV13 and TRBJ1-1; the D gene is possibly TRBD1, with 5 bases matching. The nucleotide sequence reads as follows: TGTGCCAGCAGCTTCAGGGTGTCTGAAGCTTTCTTT. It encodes CASSFRVSEAFF.